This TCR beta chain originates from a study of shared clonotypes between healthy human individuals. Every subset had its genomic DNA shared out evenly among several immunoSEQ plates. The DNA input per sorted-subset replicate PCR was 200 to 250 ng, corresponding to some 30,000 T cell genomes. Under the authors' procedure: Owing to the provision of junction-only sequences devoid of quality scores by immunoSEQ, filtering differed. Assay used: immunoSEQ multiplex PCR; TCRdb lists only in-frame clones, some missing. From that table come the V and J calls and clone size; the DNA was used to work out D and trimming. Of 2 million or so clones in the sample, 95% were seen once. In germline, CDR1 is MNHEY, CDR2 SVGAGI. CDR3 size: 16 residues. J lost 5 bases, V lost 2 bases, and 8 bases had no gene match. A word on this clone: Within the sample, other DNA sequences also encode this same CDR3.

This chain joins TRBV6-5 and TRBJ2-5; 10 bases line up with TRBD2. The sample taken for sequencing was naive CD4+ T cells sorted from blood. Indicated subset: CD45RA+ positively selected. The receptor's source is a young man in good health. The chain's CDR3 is CASSYERGGLRETQYF. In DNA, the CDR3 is TGTGCCAGCAGTTACGAGCGGGGGGGGCTGAGGGAGACCCAGTACTTC.